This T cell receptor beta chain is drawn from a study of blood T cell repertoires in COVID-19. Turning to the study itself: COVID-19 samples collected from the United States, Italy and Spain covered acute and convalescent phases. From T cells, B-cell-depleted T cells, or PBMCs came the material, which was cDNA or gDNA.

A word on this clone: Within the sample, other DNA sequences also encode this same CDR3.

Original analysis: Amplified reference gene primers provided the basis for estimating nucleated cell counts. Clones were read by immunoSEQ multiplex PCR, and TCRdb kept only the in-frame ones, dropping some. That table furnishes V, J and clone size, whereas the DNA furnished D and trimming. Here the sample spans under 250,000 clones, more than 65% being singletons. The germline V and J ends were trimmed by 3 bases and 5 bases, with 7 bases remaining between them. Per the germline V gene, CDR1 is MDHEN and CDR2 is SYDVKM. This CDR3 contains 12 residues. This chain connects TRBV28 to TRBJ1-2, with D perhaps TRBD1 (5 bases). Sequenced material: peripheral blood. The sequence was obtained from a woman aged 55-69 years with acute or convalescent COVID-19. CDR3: CASSLQGYGYTF. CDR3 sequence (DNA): TGTGCCAGCAGTTTGCAGGGATATGGCTACACCTTC.